The 25 T cell receptor beta chains given below trace back to one sample, sequenced in a study of identical twins. Via MiXCR, TCRdb re-called the 5' RACE reads, giving one row per CDR3 protein. The data contain about 250,000 distinct CDR3 sequences, roughly an eighth of them singletons. The sequencing input was memory (CD45RO+) T cells sorted from blood. These receptors all come from a woman in her late teens or twenties in good health.

V gene TRBV20-1 combines with J gene TRBJ2-3; 12 positions agree with TRBD2. The CDR3 is 16 amino acids. V lost 1 base to trimming and J lost 5 bases; unmatched junction nucleotides: 7. Germline CDR1 reads DFQATT; CDR2 reads SNEGSKA (reference sequence). The CDR3 reads CSARATSGGLRDTQYF. CDR3 nucleotides: TGCAGTGCTAGAGCGACTAGCGGGGGACTTCGAGATACGCAGTATTTT.

There are a few counts of this clonotype. The chain recombines TRBV5-1 with TRBJ2-1, with 9 nucleotides matching TRBD2. Germline CDR1 is SGHRS and CDR2 is YFSETQ. V gave up 0 bases and J gave up 10 bases; unmatched junction bases: 11. The CDR3 covers 16 residues. This chain's CDR3 is CASSLDPGTSPVEQFF. The CDR3, as DNA: TGCGCCAGCAGCTTGGACCCCGGGACTAGCCCTGTCGAGCAGTTCTTC.

The rearrangement joins TRBV9 to TRBJ1-2; D gene uncertain. The V gene's germline CDR1 is SGDLS and CDR2 YYNGEE. The CDR3 has 13 amino acids. V lost 1 base to trimming and J lost 8 bases, with 12 bases between them. The CDR3 loop reads CASSVQHQTGYTF. DNA for the CDR3: TGTGCCAGCAGCGTACAACATCAGACCGGCTACACCTTC.

On this clonotype: Being one base from a much bigger clone, this may be a read error. The genes are TRBV12-3 or TRBV12-4 and TRBJ2-7; D is perhaps TRBD1 (6 bases). V lost 3 bases, J lost 0 bases, and 9 bases lay in between. CDR3 length: 14 amino acids. The CDR3 here is CASSFGQSSYEQYF. The CDR3 region has the DNA TGTGCCAGCAGTTTTGGACAGAGCTCCTACGAGCAGTACTTC.

This clonotype was counted many times. The V gene is TRBV6-2 or TRBV6-3, the J gene TRBJ1-5; weak D call: TRBD1 (6 bases). Germline lookup yields CDR1 MNHEY and CDR2 SVGEGT. The CDR3 sequence is 14 residues long. With 6 bases removed from V and 3 bases from J, the gap between germline ends came to 12 bases. CDR3 sequence: CASRYGQNNQPQHF. The CDR3 DNA is TGTGCCAGCAGATACGGACAGAACAATCAGCCCCAGCATTTT.

This clonotype was seen only a few times. CDR3 nucleotide sequence: TGCCCAGGGGGAGACTATGGCTACACCTTC. Protein product: CPGGDYGYTF. The chain links TRBV29-1 to TRBJ1-2, with 7 nucleotides matching TRBD1. The CDR3 is 10 residues long. Germline V gene data show CDR1 as SQVTM and CDR2 as ANQGSEA.

This clonotype has more than one count but fewer than ten. V usage is TRBV7-9 and J usage is TRBJ1-2, with 7 bases matching TRBD1. Trimming at V came to 5 bases and at J to 4 bases, leaving 4 bases not matched to a gene. This CDR3 is built from 13 residues. Per the germline V gene, CDR1 is SEHNR and CDR2 is FQNEAQ (reference sequence). The CDR3: CASSADRSYGYTF. As DNA, the CDR3 is TGTGCCAGCAGCGCGGACAGGAGCTATGGCTACACCTTC.

The gene calls are TRBV7-9 and TRBJ1-1; no clear D gene. The V gene lost 0 bases and the J gene lost 6 bases, with 5 bases spanning the gap. This CDR3 comprises 12 residues. CDR1 SEHNR and CDR2 FQNEAQ come from the germline V gene (reference sequence). In DNA form, the CDR3 reads TGTGCCAGCAGCTTAGCGCCACCTGAAGCTTTCTTT. Its translation is CASSLAPPEAFF.

The sample holds a few counts of this clonotype. V and J are TRBV5-6 and TRBJ2-7, with D possibly being TRBD2 (6 bases). Looked up from germline, CDR1 is SGHDT and CDR2 is YYEEEE. This CDR3 spans 15 amino acids. The V gene lost 2 bases and the J gene lost 7 bases, with 19 bases spanning the gap. The CDR3 nucleotides are TGTGCCAGCAGCTTTCTGGGCAGGGCGGGATGGGAGCAGTACTTC. Translated, it gives CASSFLGRAGWEQYF.

The CDR3 loop is CASTRLYNEQFF. The DNA for the CDR3 is TGTGCCAGCACCCGACTCTACAATGAGCAGTTCTTC. This rearrangement joins TRBV2 to TRBJ2-1; no firm D call. Trimming left V 7 bases short and J 3 bases short, with 7 bases between. CDR3 length: 12 residues. Germline CDR1 is SNHLY and CDR2 is FYNNEI.

The CDR3 spells CASSLAGGGPDEAFF. The CDR3 coding sequence is TGTGCCAGCAGCTTAGCGGGTGGGGGCCCAGATGAAGCTTTCTTT. The chain carries TRBV7-9 and TRBJ1-1; tentative D call: TRBD1 (6 bases). Germline V gene sequence: CDR1 SEHNR, CDR2 FQNEAQ (reference sequence). V was shortened by 0 bases and J by 7 bases, with 15 bases between the two germline ends. CDR3 length: 15 amino acids.

This clonotype was detected a few times. The rearrangement uses TRBV5-1 and TRBJ2-3, with D possibly being TRBD1 (5 bases). The CDR3 covers 14 residues. Looked up from germline, CDR1 is SGHRS and CDR2 is YFSETQ. V lost 5 bases and J lost 0, with 10 bases in between. In nucleotides, the CDR3 is TGCGCCAGCAGTTTGACAGCTAGCACAGATACGCAGTATTTT. Translation: CASSLTASTDTQYF.

This chain uses TRBV20-1 with TRBJ2-7; D is undetermined. The CDR3 has 15 residues. Germline V CDR1 and CDR2: DFQATT, SNEGSKA (reference sequence). V dropped 0 bases and J dropped 0 bases, with 12 bases sitting between them. CDR3 amino acids: CSARDLAYDSYEQYF. CDR3 sequence (DNA): TGCAGTGCTAGAGATTTAGCATACGACTCCTACGAGCAGTACTTC.

This clonotype was picked up a small number of times. V and J are TRBV6-1 and TRBJ1-3; a possible D gene is TRBD1 (6 bases). Germline values: CDR1 MNHNS, CDR2 SASEGT. CDR3 length: 15 amino acids. Trimming took off 8 bases at V and 4 bases at J, with 18 bases between the two ends. In DNA form, the CDR3 reads TGTGCCAGCGGCTTGGGAGGGGGAGGAGGAAACACCATATATTTT. Protein product: CASGLGGGGGNTIYF.

The chain employs TRBV11-2 and TRBJ2-7; the D is unclear. Trimming removed 2 bases at V and 4 bases at J, with 15 bases between. This CDR3 has 15 residues. The germline V gene has CDR1 SGHAT and CDR2 FQNNGV. In DNA, the CDR3 is TGTGCCAGCAGCTTAATAGGACGAGGAGTTTACGAGCAGTACTTC. This gives the protein CASSLIGRGVYEQYF.

This clonotype occurred many times. This chain uses TRBV7-2 with TRBJ2-1; TRBD2 matches at 8 bases. With V trimmed by 5 bases and J by 6 bases, 9 bases remained unmatched. Germline V gene data show CDR1 as SGHTA and CDR2 as FQGNSA. CDR3 length: 15 amino acids. The DNA for the CDR3 is TGTGCCAGCAGCCCGTTCGCGGGAGGACTCAATGAGCAGTTCTTC. This gives the protein CASSPFAGGLNEQFF.

The V gene is TRBV20-1, the J gene TRBJ2-5, with D perhaps assigned TRBD1 or TRBD2 (5 bases each). The CDR3 consists of 13 residues. Germline V gene lookup returns CDR1 DFQATT and CDR2 SNEGSKA (reference sequence). V was cut by 6 bases and J by 1 base, with 12 bases left in between. The chain's CDR3 is CSASPGRQETQYF. The DNA of the CDR3 is TGCAGTGCCAGCCCGGGACGCCAAGAGACCCAGTACTTC.

The chain has TRBV12-3 or TRBV12-4 and TRBJ1-2, with TRBD1 as a possible D gene (5 bases). This CDR3 has 14 amino acids. The V gene lost 3 bases and the J gene lost 8 bases, with 16 bases spanning the gap. The CDR3 spells CASSFPGRFGGYTF. The DNA of the CDR3 is TGTGCCAGCAGTTTTCCAGGGAGATTCGGGGGCTACACCTTC.

CDR3 in amino acids: CASSLQGAGGNTIYF. CDR3 DNA sequence: TGTGCCAGCAGTTTACAGGGGGCTGGTGGAAACACCATATATTTT. The rearrangement links TRBV6-5 to TRBJ1-3, with 9 bases lining up with TRBD1. The CDR3 is 15 amino acids. After removal of 4 bases from V and 3 bases from J, the junction contained 4 bases not matched to a gene. Per the germline V gene, CDR1 is MNHEY and CDR2 is SVGAGI.

V usage is TRBV6-5 and J usage is TRBJ2-1; tentatively, D is TRBD2 (5 bases). Germline CDR1 is MNHEY and CDR2 is SVGAGI. V lost 2 bases and J lost 4, with 12 bases in between. This CDR3 is built from 15 residues. CDR3 residues: CASSYAGHTYNEQFF. CDR3 nucleotides: TGTGCCAGCAGTTACGCGGGCCACACTTACAATGAGCAGTTCTTC.

The chain joins TRBV5-1 to TRBJ2-3; the match to TRBD1 covers 10 bases. CDR3 length: 17 residues. The germline gives CDR1 SGHRS, CDR2 YFSETQ. The ends lost 1 base at V and 4 bases at J; junction bases unmatched: 9. The CDR3 DNA sequence: TGCGCCAGCAGCTTGAAAGCCGGGACAGGGGTCCCAGATACGCAGTATTTT. Protein product: CASSLKAGTGVPDTQYF.

There are a few counts of this clonotype. V usage is TRBV19 and J usage is TRBJ2-1; 8 nucleotides match TRBD2. J gave up 0 bases and V 11 bases, and 12 bases lay outside the gene matches. The CDR3 covers 16 residues. Germline V gives CDR1 LNHDA, CDR2 SQIVND (reference sequence). CDR3 region: CAGFGGRHSSYNEQFF. The CDR3 coding sequence is TGTGCCGGTTTCGGCGGGAGGCATTCCTCCTACAATGAGCAGTTCTTC.

This clonotype was found many times. CDR3: CASSQGTKETQYF. DNA of the CDR3: TGCGCCAGCAGCCAAGGGACTAAAGAGACCCAGTACTTC. The gene calls are TRBV4-3 and TRBJ2-5, with D perhaps matching TRBD2 (6 bases). Trimming took 1 base from V and 3 from J, leaving 6 bases between them. Germline V gives CDR1 LGHNA, CDR2 YSLEER. CDR3 length equals 13 residues.

In its sample, this clonotype was seen many times. The V and J genes are TRBV6-4 and TRBJ2-2, with D maybe TRBD1 (5 bases). The CDR3 spans 13 residues. The V end was cut by 5 bases, the J end by 1 base, with 5 bases between. Germline-derived CDR1 and CDR2 are MRHNA and SNTAGT. The CDR3: CASSQGNTGELFF. CDR3 DNA: TGTGCCAGCAGTCAGGGGAACACCGGGGAGCTGTTTTTT.

This clonotype was seen many times. The chain couples TRBV10-3 to TRBJ2-5, with D unclear. Germline V lookup: CDR1 ENHRY, CDR2 SYGVKD. CDR3 size: 13 residues. V lost 1 base, J lost 2 bases, and 5 bases lay in between. The CDR3 DNA sequence: TGTGCCATCAGTGAGTTCGGACAAGAGACCCAGTACTTC. Residues: CAISEFGQETQYF.